This TCR beta chain was observed in a study of T-cell reconstitution after alpha-beta-depleted transplantation in children. This clonotype was detected only a few times. Preparation of the TCRbeta library used unique molecular identifiers. TCRdb analysed the PCR reads with MiXCR anew, one entry per CDR3 protein. This table holds some 520,000 distinct CDR3 sequences, around a third found once. Germline CDR1 and CDR2: SEHNR and FQNEAQ (reference sequence). CDR3 length: 16 amino acids. The V and J ends lost 1 base and 5 bases, in that order; junction bases with no gene match: 10. The receptor was derived from a human donor who donated a stem cell graft to a child with aplastic anemia. The V and J genes are TRBV7-9 and TRBJ2-5; 7 bases align to TRBD1. The sample in question was PBMCs from the stem cell graft donor, obtained from the stem cell graft. CDR3 protein: CASSLGTGDILETQYF. The CDR3 nucleotides read TGTGCCAGCAGCTTAGGAACAGGGGATATCCTTGAGACCCAGTACTTC. Variable domain in full (rest from reference TRBV7-9 and TRBJ2-5): DTGVSQNPRHKITKRGQNVTFRCDPISEHNRLYWYRQTLGQGPEFLTYFQNEAQLEKSRLLSDRFSAERPKGSFSTLEIQRTEQGDSAMYLCASSLGTGDILETQYFGPGTRLLVL.